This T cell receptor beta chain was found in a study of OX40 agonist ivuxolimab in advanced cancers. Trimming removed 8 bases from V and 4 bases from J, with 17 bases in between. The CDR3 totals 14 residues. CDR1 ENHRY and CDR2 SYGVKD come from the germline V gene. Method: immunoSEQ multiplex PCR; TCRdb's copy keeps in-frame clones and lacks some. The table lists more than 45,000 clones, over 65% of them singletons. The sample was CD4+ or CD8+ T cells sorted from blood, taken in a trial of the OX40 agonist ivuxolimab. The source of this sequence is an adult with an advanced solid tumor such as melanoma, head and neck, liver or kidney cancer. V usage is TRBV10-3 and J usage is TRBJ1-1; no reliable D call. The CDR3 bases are TGTGCCATCGGTCGACGTAGCGGAGGCACTGAAGCTTTCTTT. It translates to CAIGRRSGGTEAFF.